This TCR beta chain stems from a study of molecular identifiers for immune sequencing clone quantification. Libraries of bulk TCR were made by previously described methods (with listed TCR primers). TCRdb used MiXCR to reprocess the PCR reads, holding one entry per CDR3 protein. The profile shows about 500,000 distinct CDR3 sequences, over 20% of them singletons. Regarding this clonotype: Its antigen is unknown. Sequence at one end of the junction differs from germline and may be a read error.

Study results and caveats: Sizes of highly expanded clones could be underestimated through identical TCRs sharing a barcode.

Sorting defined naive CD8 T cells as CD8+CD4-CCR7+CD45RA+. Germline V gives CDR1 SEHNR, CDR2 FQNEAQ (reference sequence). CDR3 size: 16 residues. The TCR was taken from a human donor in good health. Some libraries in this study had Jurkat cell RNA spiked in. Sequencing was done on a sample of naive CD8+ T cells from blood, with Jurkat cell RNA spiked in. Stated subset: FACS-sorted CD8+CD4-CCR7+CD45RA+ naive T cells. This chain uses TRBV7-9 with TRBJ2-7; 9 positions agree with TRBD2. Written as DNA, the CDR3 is TGTGCCAACAGCCCCCTTGAGGCGGGAGGGCCCCACGAGCAGTACTTC. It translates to CANSPLEAGGPHEQYF.